These 10 T cell receptor beta chains came from one sample sequenced in a study of blood T cell repertoires in COVID-19. TCRdb keeps only in-frame clones here, not all; method: immunoSEQ multiplex PCR. The sample shows hundreds of thousands of clones, 70% to 85% of them seen only once. The sample consisted of peripheral blood. The receptors here all came from a man older than 75 with acute or convalescent COVID-19.

This clone has only a few counts. The chain combines TRBV5-6 with TRBJ2-3; weak D call: TRBD2 (6 bases). Trimming removed 3 bases at V and 8 bases at J, with 22 bases between. The germline V gene encodes CDR1 SGHDT and CDR2 YYEEEE. The CDR3 is 16 residues long. In nucleotides, the CDR3 is TGTGCCAGCAGCTCCGCCGGGACTGCAAGGGCGGGTACGCAGTATTTT. Its translation is CASSSAGTARAGTQYF.

The V and J genes are TRBV5-5 and TRBJ1-5; tentatively, D is TRBD1 (5 bases). V gave up 5 bases and J gave up 3 bases, with 12 bases separating them. Per germline, CDR1 SGHKS and CDR2 YYEKEE (reference sequence). This CDR3 is built from 14 residues. The CDR3 reads CASRVGANNQPQHF. CDR3 bases: TGTGCCAGCAGAGTAGGGGCTAACAATCAGCCCCAGCATTTT.

The chain couples TRBV2 to TRBJ1-1; unclear D gene. CDR1 and CDR2 from the germline V gene are SNHLY and FYNNEI. Trimming cost V 9 bases and J 0 bases, with 11 bases left between them. The CDR3 length is 13 residues. The CDR3 nucleotides read TGTGCCAGGGGCAGAGAAATGAACACTGAAGCTTTCTTT. This translates into CARGREMNTEAFF.

This clone occurred once. This chain links TRBV6-5 with TRBJ1-6; 7 bases are shared with TRBD1. CDR3 size: 15 residues. Germline V gene sequence: CDR1 MNHEY, CDR2 SVGAGI. The V segment lost 5 bases and the J segment 5 bases; nucleotides outside the gene matches: 6. The CDR3 loop reads CASSIGTENNSPLHF. As DNA, the CDR3 is TGTGCCAGCAGTATCGGGACAGAGAATAATTCACCCCTCCACTTT.

The chain joins TRBV5-4 to TRBJ1-1; D call uncertain. Germline V gene sequence: CDR1 SGHNT, CDR2 YYREEE (reference sequence). The CDR3 is 14 residues long. The V gene lost 0 bases and the J gene lost 0 bases, with 6 bases spanning the gap. The CDR3 loop is CASSLETLNTEAFF. CDR3 bases: TGTGCCAGCAGCTTGGAGACACTGAACACTGAAGCTTTCTTT. Filled out from reference TRBV5-4 and TRBJ1-1, the complete variable domain reads ETGVTQSPTHLIKTRGQQVTLRCSSQSGHNTVSWYQQALGQGPQFIFQYYREEENGRGNFPPRFSGLQFPNYSSELNVNALELDDSALYLCASSLETLNTEAFFGQGTRLTVV.

The chain uses TRBV7-2 and TRBJ2-3; a weak D match, TRBD2 (5 bases). This CDR3 is 13 amino acids long. V lost 5 bases and J 5 bases, leaving 11 bases between the germline ends. Germline CDR1 and CDR2: SGHTA and FQGNSA. CDR3 nucleotides: TGTGCCAGCAGCGCACTGGGGAGAGATACGCAGTATTTT. Translated: CASSALGRDTQYF.

This clone has just one count. This sequence joins TRBV7-9 and TRBJ1-3; D is possibly TRBD1 (6 bases). Per germline, CDR1 SEHNR and CDR2 FQNEAQ (reference sequence). The CDR3 has 16 residues. V was cut by 5 bases and J by 4 bases, with 18 bases left in between. CDR3 sequence: CASSLFRGAEGNTIYF. The CDR3 bases are TGTGCCAGCAGCCTGTTTCGGGGGGCAGAAGGAAACACCATATATTTT.

The rearrangement uses TRBV2 and TRBJ1-2; a weak D match, TRBD1 (6 bases). The CDR3 runs 11 residues. Germline V gives CDR1 SNHLY, CDR2 FYNNEI. V lost 9 bases and J lost 7, with 12 bases in between. CDR3 DNA: TGTGCCAGTACAGGGTCCGGTGGCTACACCTTC. Its translation is CASTGSGGYTF.

V gene TRBV5-8 combines with J gene TRBJ2-1, with TRBD2 matching over 12 bases. CDR3 length: 17 residues. J gave up 4 bases and V 4 bases, and 9 bases lay outside the gene matches. The germline V gene has CDR1 SGHTS and CDR2 YDEGEE. The CDR3 reads CASSITRLAGGYNEQFF. The CDR3 bases are TGTGCCAGCAGCATAACTCGTCTAGCGGGAGGGTACAATGAGCAGTTCTTC.

V gene TRBV27 combines with J gene TRBJ1-6; D ambiguous. This CDR3 has 14 amino acids. From germline, CDR1 is MNHEY and CDR2 SMNVEV (reference sequence). V dropped 6 bases and J dropped 9 bases, with 15 bases sitting between them. The CDR3 region has the DNA TGTGCCAGCAGCCCCGGAGGGATAGGTTCACCCCTCCACTTT. It encodes CASSPGGIGSPLHF.